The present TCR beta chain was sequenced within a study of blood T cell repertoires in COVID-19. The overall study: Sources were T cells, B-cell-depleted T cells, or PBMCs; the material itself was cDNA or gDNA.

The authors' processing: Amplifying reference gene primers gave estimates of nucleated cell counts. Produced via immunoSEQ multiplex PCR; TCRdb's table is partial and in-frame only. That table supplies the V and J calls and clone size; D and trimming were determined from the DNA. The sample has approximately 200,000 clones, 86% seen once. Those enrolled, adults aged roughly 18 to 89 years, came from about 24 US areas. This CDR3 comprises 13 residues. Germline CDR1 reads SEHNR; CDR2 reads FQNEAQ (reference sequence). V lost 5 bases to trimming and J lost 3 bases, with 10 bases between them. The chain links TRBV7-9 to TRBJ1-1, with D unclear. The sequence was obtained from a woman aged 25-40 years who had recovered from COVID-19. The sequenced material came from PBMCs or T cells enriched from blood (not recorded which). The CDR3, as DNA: TGTGCCAGCAGCCCCCCCTCGTACACTGAAGCTTTCTTT. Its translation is CASSPPSYTEAFF.